The clone carrying this TCR beta chain is a singleton in its sample. As yet, its antigen is unknown. The data belong to a study of T cell responses to AZD1222 COVID-19 vaccine. This CDR3 has 13 residues. Germline CDR1 is ENHRY and CDR2 is SYGVKD. Trimming removed 2 bases at V and 2 bases at J, with 7 bases between. Study results and caveats: The repertoires were collected only after the peak T cell response. Spike as a whole was targeted by vaccine-associated CD4 TCRs, dominant at 160-218 and 743-854. Baseline seropositivity occurred in only a handful of AZD1222 recipients. Clonal diversity may have been underestimated, and the donors were mostly white British, with more females than males.

Clones were sequenced by immunoSEQ multiplex PCR, and TCRdb holds only the in-frame ones, with some missing. The top ten clones hold 9.5% to 15% of a sample with 140,000 to 150,000 clones, 90% to 95% of them seen once. The sequences come from peripheral blood, collected after recovery from COVID-19. This rearrangement joins TRBV10-3 to TRBJ2-7; D is perhaps TRBD2 (5 bases). The TCR was taken from an adult who had recovered from COVID-19. The CDR3 DNA reads TGTGCCATCAGTGAGACCGGGACCTACGAGCAGTACTTC. Translated, it gives CAISETGTYEQYF.